The present entry profiles one TCR beta chain with its context. This clonotype was counted many times. This receptor's antigen is unknown. It has no much larger one-base neighbor in the sample; base qualities were not kept. The data originate from a study of regulatory T cells in long-lasting Graves disease (dated by TCRdb to about 2021). Regarding the research as a whole: Persistent Graves' disease was defined as antithyroid drug treatment for over 5 years with persistently positive TSH receptor autoantibodies. A total of around 33 samples were covered by TCR sequencing, comprising around 13 persistent and some 20 newly diagnosed Graves' disease patients. Patients with persistent Graves' disease were compared with patients with newly diagnosed Graves' disease using TCR sequencing and RNA sequencing of peripheral blood. The study was conducted in China and was registered as a clinical trial. Antithyroid drugs had been taken for approximately 10 years on average by persistent Graves' disease patients in the clinical cohort. Broad study findings and their caveats: More public clonotypes were shared among persistent patients (roughly 2,700) than among newly diagnosed patients (roughly 960). Persistent Graves' disease patients showed lower TCR Shannon entropy and fewer highly expanded clones than newly diagnosed patients, suggesting clonal expansion. Only peripheral blood was studied, because thyroid tissue, the primary lesion, was inaccessible. Sequencing and analysis were restricted to the TCR beta chain. The small sample size was acknowledged by the authors as a limitation that may reduce accuracy.

What this sample's time point label stands for: persistent/refractory GD, antithyroid drugs over 5 years with positive TRAb. For both TCR sequencing and RNA sequencing, RNA was extracted from PBMCs in TRIzol. The diagnosis of Graves' disease followed American Thyroid Association guidelines. Recruitment of patients was carried out at an endocrinology department in Xi'an, China. Each patient gave approximately 10 milliliters of peripheral blood, collected in an EDTA anticoagulant tube. PBMCs were isolated by Ficoll Paque Plus density gradient separation without further T cell sorting. RNA quality was checked with an Agilent 2100 Bioanalyzer and agarose gel, and concentration with a NanoDrop 2000. The library was prepared using multiplex PCR. Sequencing instrument: Illumina HiSeq 4000. CDR3 regions were amplified by Arm-PCR with iRepertoire HTBI primers to construct TCR beta libraries. Before sequencing, the PCR products underwent gel purification. The paper's processing steps were these. Gene usage analysis of CDR3 amino acid clonotypes used the 60 to 80 TRBV and about 13 TRBJ segments found across samples. COPE and FqMerger were used to merge the filtered high-quality paired reads into contigs. BLAST was used to align contigs to the IMGT TRBV, TRBD and TRBJ reference genes, and CDR3 was defined following IMGT. Clonotypes above 0.1% frequency were classified as highly expanded clones. Shannon entropy was used to measure repertoire diversity, and the Gini coefficient was used to measure V-J evenness. Public clonotypes were defined as clonotypes shared by more than one individual. The public sequencing data were trimmed at Q25 with fastp and processed into clonotypes with MiXCR by TCRdb, which kept only in-frame beta chains. Every CDR3 protein is listed once, alongside the most common genes and DNA of its rows. These V and J calls rely on TCRdb rather than the paper's analysis. This sample comprises some 300,000 distinct CDR3 sequences, 22% of them detected only once. Of the sample, more than 55% falls within the top ten clones.

The specimen was peripheral blood mononuclear cells (PBMCs), collected when the disease was refractory, from a patient treated with antithyroid drugs. The sequence came from a female donor with Graves disease.

The sequence in DNA is TGCAGCGTAACCGTTCAGGAAGAGACCCAGTACTTC. Its protein is CSVTVQEETQYF. The sequence joins TRBV29-1 to TRBJ2-5, with the D gene not confidently named. Via the germline V gene, CDR1 is SQVTM and CDR2 ANQGSEA. V loses 6 bases of germline sequence and J loses 3 bases, and the interval between the two ends is 11 bases. The CDR3 measures 12 amino acids from cysteine to phenylalanine. Just CDR3 DNA is preserved here, 36 bases in frame from base 1.